This is a list of T cell receptor beta chains from one sample in a study of OX40 agonist ivuxolimab in advanced cancers. The table came from immunoSEQ multiplex PCR; TCRdb's copy has only in-frame clones and leaves some out. The sample records approximately 70,000 clones, 86% being singletons. Sequencing used CD4+ or CD8+ T cells sorted from blood, obtained in a trial of the OX40 agonist ivuxolimab. Receptors originate from an adult with an advanced solid tumor such as melanoma, head and neck, liver or kidney cancer. The CDR3 runs from the conserved cysteine through the conserved F or W. The D gene is left open where the match is weak. For some rows the clone size is stated as once, few or many, or as a class when expanded; others skip it.

J gene: TRBJ2-2; V gene: TRBV29-1; clone size: .; CDR3 length: 13; D gene: .; CDR3 DNA: TGCAGCGCTGCCATGGGAGGAACCGGGGAGCTGTTTTTT; CDR3 protein: CSAAMGGTGELFF
J gene: TRBJ1-6; V gene: TRBV25-1; clone size: .; CDR3 length: 15; D gene: .; CDR3 DNA: TGTGCCAGCAGTGAATACCGACAGTCTGACTCACCCCTCCACTTT; CDR3 protein: CASSEYRQSDSPLHF
J gene: TRBJ2-3; V gene: TRBV6-1; clone size: .; CDR3 length: 15; D gene: .; CDR3 DNA: TGTGCCAGCAGTGGTAGTAGGGGATCGACAGATACGCAGTATTTT; CDR3 protein: CASSGSRGSTDTQYF
J gene: TRBJ2-7; V gene: TRBV28; clone size: .; CDR3 length: 15; D gene: TRBD1; CDR3 DNA: TGTGCCAGCAGAAGACAGGGGGGCGGTTTGTACGAGCAGTACTTC; CDR3 protein: CASRRQGGGLYEQYF
J gene: TRBJ2-5; V gene: TRBV7-2; clone size: .; CDR3 length: 15; D gene: .; CDR3 DNA: TGTGCCAGCAGCTCGGGTGGCCCGGCTCAAGAGACCCAGTACTTC; CDR3 protein: CASSSGGPAQETQYF
J gene: TRBJ1-2; V gene: TRBV5-1; clone size: .; CDR3 length: 14; D gene: .; CDR3 DNA: TGCGCCAGCAGCTTGGGATGGACGGATTATGGCTACACCTTC; CDR3 protein: CASSLGWTDYGYTF
J gene: TRBJ1-1; V gene: TRBV6-4; clone size: .; CDR3 length: 14; D gene: .; CDR3 DNA: TGTGCCAGCAGGCCGGCAGGGCGGAACACTGAAGCTTTCTTT; CDR3 protein: CASRPAGRNTEAFF
J gene: TRBJ2-5; V gene: TRBV11-2; clone size: .; CDR3 length: 15; D gene: TRBD1; CDR3 DNA: TGTGCCAGCAGCTGGACAGGGGTTCGAGGGGAGACCCAGTACTTC; CDR3 protein: CASSWTGVRGETQYF
J gene: TRBJ1-2; V gene: TRBV5-1; clone size: .; CDR3 length: 15; D gene: .; CDR3 DNA: TGCGCCAGCAGCTTACGCCGTGGGGCAGAAGGAGGCTACACCTTC; CDR3 protein: CASSLRRGAEGGYTF
J gene: TRBJ1-6; V gene: TRBV30; clone size: .; CDR3 length: 15; D gene: .; CDR3 DNA: TGTGCCTGGAGTGTGGGCAGGAGAGCCAATTCACCCCTCCACTTT; CDR3 protein: CAWSVGRRANSPLHF
J gene: TRBJ1-1; V gene: TRBV4-3; clone size: .; CDR3 length: 13; D gene: .; CDR3 DNA: TGCGCCAGCAGCCAACAGTACCAACGTGAAGCTTTCTTT; CDR3 protein: CASSQQYQREAFF
J gene: TRBJ2-1; V gene: TRBV5-4; clone size: .; CDR3 length: 14; D gene: TRBD2; CDR3 DNA: TGTGCCAGCAGCTTGGGTTCGGGGGGAGGTGAGCAGTTCTTC; CDR3 protein: CASSLGSGGGEQFF
J gene: TRBJ2-5; V gene: TRBV5-4; clone size: .; CDR3 length: 16; D gene: .; CDR3 DNA: TGTGCCAGCAGCCGAGGGGGGGCGGAAGGCCAAGAGACCCAGTACTTC; CDR3 protein: CASSRGGAEGQETQYF
J gene: TRBJ1-1; V gene: TRBV19; clone size: .; CDR3 length: 13; D gene: .; CDR3 DNA: TGTGCCAGTAGTATAGTTTCCGACACTGAAGCTTTCTTT; CDR3 protein: CASSIVSDTEAFF
J gene: TRBJ2-2; V gene: TRBV6-1; clone size: .; CDR3 length: 14; D gene: .; CDR3 DNA: TGTGCCAGCCTAGCCTGGGGAAGCACCGGGGAGCTGTTTTTT; CDR3 protein: CASLAWGSTGELFF
J gene: TRBJ2-7; V gene: TRBV18; clone size: .; CDR3 length: 15; D gene: .; CDR3 DNA: TGTGCCAGCTCAACGACGACAGGTATGGGCTACGAGCAGTACTTC; CDR3 protein: CASSTTTGMGYEQYF
J gene: TRBJ1-5; V gene: TRBV7-9; clone size: .; CDR3 length: 15; D gene: .; CDR3 DNA: TGTGCCAGCACCCATGCCGGGGGGCGAGCCCAGCCCCAGCATTTT; CDR3 protein: CASTHAGGRAQPQHF
J gene: TRBJ1-3; V gene: TRBV18; clone size: .; CDR3 length: 16; D gene: TRBD1; CDR3 DNA: TGTGCCAGCTCACCTTTCGGACAGGGTACTGGAAACACCATATATTTT; CDR3 protein: CASSPFGQGTGNTIYF
J gene: TRBJ2-7; V gene: TRBV7-2; clone size: once; CDR3 length: 15; D gene: .; CDR3 DNA: TGTGCCAGCCGTTGGGGGGTGGAGTCCTTCTACGAGCAGTACTTC; CDR3 protein: CASRWGVESFYEQYF
J gene: TRBJ1-1; V gene: TRBV27; clone size: .; CDR3 length: 15; D gene: .; CDR3 DNA: TGTGCCAGCAGTTCCGGTCTCCTGGGAACCACTGAAGCTTTCTTT; CDR3 protein: CASSSGLLGTTEAFF
J gene: TRBJ2-3; V gene: TRBV27; clone size: .; CDR3 length: 18; D gene: TRBD2; CDR3 DNA: TGTGCCAGCAGTTTCCGTTCCCTGGCGGGGGGCCATCCAGATACGCAGTATTTT; CDR3 protein: CASSFRSLAGGHPDTQYF
J gene: TRBJ2-5; V gene: TRBV4-3; clone size: .; CDR3 length: 16; D gene: .; CDR3 DNA: TGCGCCAGCAGCCCGGACGGGACTCTCCGGGGCGGGACCCAGTACTTC; CDR3 protein: CASSPDGTLRGGTQYF
J gene: TRBJ1-3; V gene: TRBV6-5; clone size: .; CDR3 length: 15; D gene: .; CDR3 DNA: TGTGCCAGCAGTCAAACAGATCACTCTGGAAACACCATATATTTT; CDR3 protein: CASSQTDHSGNTIYF
J gene: TRBJ1-4; V gene: TRBV5-4; clone size: once; CDR3 length: 16; D gene: .; CDR3 DNA: TGTGCCAGCAGCTTGGATGCCGGGACCCAAGATGAAAAACTGTTTTTT; CDR3 protein: CASSLDAGTQDEKLFF
J gene: TRBJ1-6; V gene: TRBV28; clone size: .; CDR3 length: 14; D gene: .; CDR3 DNA: TGTGCCAGCACCCTTGGGGCGAGTCATTCACCCCTCCACTTT; CDR3 protein: CASTLGASHSPLHF
J gene: TRBJ2-7; V gene: TRBV6-1; clone size: .; CDR3 length: 14; D gene: TRBD2; CDR3 DNA: TGTGCCAGCTTATTGGGAGGGAAACAAAACGAGCAGTACTTC; CDR3 protein: CASLLGGKQNEQYF
J gene: TRBJ2-2; V gene: TRBV9; clone size: .; CDR3 length: 15; D gene: .; CDR3 DNA: TGTGCCAGCAGCGTAGCTGGGCAGAACACCGGGGAGCTGTTTTTT; CDR3 protein: CASSVAGQNTGELFF
J gene: TRBJ2-7; V gene: TRBV28; clone size: .; CDR3 length: 15; D gene: .; CDR3 DNA: TGTGCCAGCTTAAGACATGTCCTGGGGACCTACGAGCAGTACTTC; CDR3 protein: CASLRHVLGTYEQYF
J gene: TRBJ1-1; V gene: TRBV7-2; clone size: .; CDR3 length: 13; D gene: .; CDR3 DNA: TGTGCCAGCAGCTCTCTGGACGGTACTGAAGCTTTCTTT; CDR3 protein: CASSSLDGTEAFF
J gene: TRBJ2-5; V gene: TRBV7-2; clone size: .; CDR3 length: 13; D gene: .; CDR3 DNA: TGTGCCAGCAGCCTCCGACGGGCCGAGACCCAGTACTTC; CDR3 protein: CASSLRRAETQYF
J gene: TRBJ2-5; V gene: TRBV9; clone size: .; CDR3 length: 16; D gene: .; CDR3 DNA: TGTGCCAGCAGCGTAAGGGTCCAGGGAGGTTTGGAGACCCAGTACTTC; CDR3 protein: CASSVRVQGGLETQYF
J gene: TRBJ1-3; V gene: TRBV19; clone size: .; CDR3 length: 14; D gene: .; CDR3 DNA: TGTGCCAGCGACGGGGGGGCAACTGGAAACACCATATATTTT; CDR3 protein: CASDGGATGNTIYF
J gene: TRBJ1-5; V gene: TRBV2; clone size: .; CDR3 length: 14; D gene: .; CDR3 DNA: TGTGCCAGCAGTGGGGTGAATAGCAATCAGCCCCAGCATTTT; CDR3 protein: CASSGVNSNQPQHF
J gene: TRBJ2-5; V gene: TRBV28; clone size: .; CDR3 length: 18; D gene: TRBD1; CDR3 DNA: TGTGCCAGCAGGGAGCCGGGACAGGGGTTTTTGGTTAGAGAGACCCAGTACTTC; CDR3 protein: CASREPGQGFLVRETQYF
J gene: TRBJ1-4; V gene: TRBV11-2; clone size: .; CDR3 length: 15; D gene: .; CDR3 DNA: TGTGCCAGCAGCTTAGCACTTGGGCAGGGAGGAAAACTGTTTTTT; CDR3 protein: CASSLALGQGGKLFF
J gene: TRBJ1-1; V gene: TRBV7-8; clone size: once; CDR3 length: 14; D gene: TRBD1; CDR3 DNA: TGTGCCAGCAGCTCCCTGACAGGGAGCACTGAAGCTTTCTTT; CDR3 protein: CASSSLTGSTEAFF
J gene: TRBJ1-5; V gene: TRBV7-9; clone size: .; CDR3 length: 14; D gene: .; CDR3 DNA: TGTGCCAGCAGCGGGGGGGCAGGCAATCAGCCCCAGCATTTT; CDR3 protein: CASSGGAGNQPQHF
J gene: TRBJ1-1; V gene: TRBV7-2; clone size: .; CDR3 length: 12; D gene: .; CDR3 DNA: TGTGCCAGCAGCCTCCAGAACACTGAAGCTTTCTTT; CDR3 protein: CASSLQNTEAFF